This T cell receptor (beta chain) was obtained from a study of memory CD4+ T cells and cytomegalovirus serostatus. Overall study findings and caveats: Each of some 67 CMV-associated TCRbeta sequences occurred in one to five individuals.

Sequencing used immunoSEQ multiplex PCR; TCRdb keeps in-frame clones, though not all of them. Among 45,000 to 50,000 clones listed, around 80% were seen once. Turning to this clone: Its specificity is not known.

The sort gate was single viable CD3+CD4+CD8-CD45RO+ cells for memory CD4+ T cells. Serum IgG to CMV pp150, pp28, p38 and p52 defined serostatus. Between the trimmed V and J ends, which lost 5 bases and 7 bases, there was a span of 15 bases. The CDR3 consists of 15 residues. Germline CDR1 reads SEHNR; CDR2 reads FQNEAQ (reference sequence). The receptor comes from an adult in good health and CMV-seronegative. This rearrangement joins TRBV7-9 to TRBJ1-6, with D possibly matching TRBD1 (5 bases). The specimen was memory CD4+ T cells from blood. The CDR3 DNA follows: TGTGCCAGCAGCGCCCGGGACGGAGTAAATTCACCCCTCCACTTT. Translating gives CASSARDGVNSPLHF.